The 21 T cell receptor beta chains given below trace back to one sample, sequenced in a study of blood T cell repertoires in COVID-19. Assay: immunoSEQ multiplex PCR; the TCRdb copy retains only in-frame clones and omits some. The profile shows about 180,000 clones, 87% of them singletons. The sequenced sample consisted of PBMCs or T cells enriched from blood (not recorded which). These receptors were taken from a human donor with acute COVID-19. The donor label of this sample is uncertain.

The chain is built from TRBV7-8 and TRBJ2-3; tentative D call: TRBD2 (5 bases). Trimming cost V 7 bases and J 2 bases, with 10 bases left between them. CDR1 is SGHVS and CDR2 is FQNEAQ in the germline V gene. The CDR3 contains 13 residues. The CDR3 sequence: CASTLGVTDTQYF. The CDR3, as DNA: TGTGCCAGCACCCTCGGGGTCACAGATACGCAGTATTTT.

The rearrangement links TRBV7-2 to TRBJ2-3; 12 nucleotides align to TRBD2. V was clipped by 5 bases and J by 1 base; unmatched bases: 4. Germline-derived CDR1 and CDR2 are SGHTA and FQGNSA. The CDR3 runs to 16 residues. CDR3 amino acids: CASSPRLAGGTDTQYF. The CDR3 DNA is TGTGCCAGCAGCCCAAGACTAGCGGGGGGCACAGATACGCAGTATTTT.

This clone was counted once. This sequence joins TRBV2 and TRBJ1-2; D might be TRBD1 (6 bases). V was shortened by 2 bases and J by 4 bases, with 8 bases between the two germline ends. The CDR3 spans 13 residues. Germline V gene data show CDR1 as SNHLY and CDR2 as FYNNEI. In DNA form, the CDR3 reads TGTGCCAGCAGTGAAACAGGGTCCTATGGCTACACCTTC. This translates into CASSETGSYGYTF.

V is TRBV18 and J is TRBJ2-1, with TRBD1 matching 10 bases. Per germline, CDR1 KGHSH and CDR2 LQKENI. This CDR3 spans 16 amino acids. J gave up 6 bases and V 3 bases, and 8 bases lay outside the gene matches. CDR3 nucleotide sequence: TGTGCCAGCTCACCCTTGACAGGGGGCCTCTTCAATGAGCAGTTCTTC. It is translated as CASSPLTGGLFNEQFF.

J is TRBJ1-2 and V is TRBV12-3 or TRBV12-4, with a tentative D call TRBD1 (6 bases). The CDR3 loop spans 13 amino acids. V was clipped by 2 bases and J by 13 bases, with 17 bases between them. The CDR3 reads CASSLRQALGITF. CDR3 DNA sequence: TGTGCCAGCAGTTTACGACAGGCCTTGGGGATCACCTTC.

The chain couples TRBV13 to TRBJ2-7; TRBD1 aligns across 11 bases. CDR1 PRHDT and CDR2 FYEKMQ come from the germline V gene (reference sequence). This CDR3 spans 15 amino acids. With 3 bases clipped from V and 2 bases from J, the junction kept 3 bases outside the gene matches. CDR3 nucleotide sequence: TGTGCCAGCAGCTTCCCGGGACAGGGGGCCTACGAGCAGTACTTC. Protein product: CASSFPGQGAYEQYF.

CDR3 sequence (DNA): TGTGCCAGCAGCTCGGGATTCTATGGCTACACCTTC. Its translation is CASSSGFYGYTF. The J gene is TRBJ1-2, the V gene TRBV5-5; D unclear. Germline CDR1 SGHKS, CDR2 YYEKEE (reference sequence). The length of the CDR3 is 12 residues. V lost 3 bases and J 4 bases, leaving 7 bases between the germline ends.

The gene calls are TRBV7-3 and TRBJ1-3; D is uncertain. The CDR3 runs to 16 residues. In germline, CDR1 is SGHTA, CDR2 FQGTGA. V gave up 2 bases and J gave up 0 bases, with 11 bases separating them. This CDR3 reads CASSLEGYYSGNTIYF. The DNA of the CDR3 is TGTGCCAGCAGCTTAGAGGGCTACTACTCTGGAAACACCATATATTTT.

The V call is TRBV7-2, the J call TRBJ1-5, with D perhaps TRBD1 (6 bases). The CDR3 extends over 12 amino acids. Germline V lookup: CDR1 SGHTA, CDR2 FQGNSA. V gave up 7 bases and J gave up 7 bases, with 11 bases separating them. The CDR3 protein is CASTTGRQPQHF. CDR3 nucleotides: TGTGCCAGCACCACAGGGCGGCAGCCCCAGCATTTT.

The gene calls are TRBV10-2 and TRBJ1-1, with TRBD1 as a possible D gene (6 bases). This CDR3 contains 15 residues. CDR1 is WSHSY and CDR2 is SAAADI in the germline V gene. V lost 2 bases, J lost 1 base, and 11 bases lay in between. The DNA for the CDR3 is TGCGCCAGCAGTGAGGCGGGCAGGGGGAACACTGAAGCTTTCTTT. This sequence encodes CASSEAGRGNTEAFF.

The CDR3 sequence: CASAWANEQFF. In nucleotides, the CDR3 is TGTGCCAGTGCATGGGCCAATGAGCAGTTCTTC. The chain couples TRBV19 to TRBJ2-1, with D unresolved. V was pared by 8 bases and J by 6 bases, with 8 bases between. Germline CDR1 reads LNHDA; CDR2 reads SQIVND (reference sequence). The CDR3 has 11 amino acids.

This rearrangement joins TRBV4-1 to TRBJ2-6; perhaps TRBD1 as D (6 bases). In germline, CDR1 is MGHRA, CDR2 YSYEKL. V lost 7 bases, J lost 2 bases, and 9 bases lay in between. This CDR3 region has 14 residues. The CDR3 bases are TGCGCCAGCACGTACAGGGCTGGGGCCAACGTCCTGACTTTC. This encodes CASTYRAGANVLTF.

In nucleotides, the CDR3 is TGTGCCAGCAGCCTGGCCGGGGGGTCACCCCTCCACTTT. Translated, it gives CASSLAGGSPLHF. The chain carries TRBV12-3 or TRBV12-4 and TRBJ1-6; a possible D gene is TRBD1 (5 bases). Trimming took 6 bases from V and 10 from J, leaving 13 bases between them. The CDR3 has 13 amino acids.

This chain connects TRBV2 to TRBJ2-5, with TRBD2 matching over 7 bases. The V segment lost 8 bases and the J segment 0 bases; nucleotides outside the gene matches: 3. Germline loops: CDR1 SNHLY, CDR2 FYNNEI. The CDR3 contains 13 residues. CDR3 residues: CASSLADQETQYF. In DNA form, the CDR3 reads TGTGCCAGCTCGCTAGCGGACCAAGAGACCCAGTACTTC.

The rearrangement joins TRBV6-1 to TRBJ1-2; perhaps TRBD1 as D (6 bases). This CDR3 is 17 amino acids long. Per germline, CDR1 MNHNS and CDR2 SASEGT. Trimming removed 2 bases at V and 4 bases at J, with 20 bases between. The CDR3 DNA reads TGTGCCAGCAGTGAAAGACAGGCGAACCTCGACCTCTATGGCTACACCTTC. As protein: CASSERQANLDLYGYTF.

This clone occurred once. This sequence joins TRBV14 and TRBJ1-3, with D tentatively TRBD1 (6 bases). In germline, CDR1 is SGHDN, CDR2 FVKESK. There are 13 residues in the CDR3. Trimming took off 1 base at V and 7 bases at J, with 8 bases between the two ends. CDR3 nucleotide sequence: TGTGCCAGCAGCCAAGCCACAGGGAACACCATATATTTT. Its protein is CASSQATGNTIYF.

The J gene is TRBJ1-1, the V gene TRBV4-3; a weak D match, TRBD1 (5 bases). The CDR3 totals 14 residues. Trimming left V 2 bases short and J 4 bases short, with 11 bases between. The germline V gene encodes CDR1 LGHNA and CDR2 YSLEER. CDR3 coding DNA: TGCGCCAGCAGCCAATCACAGGCGAGCACTGAAGCTTTCTTT. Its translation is CASSQSQASTEAFF.

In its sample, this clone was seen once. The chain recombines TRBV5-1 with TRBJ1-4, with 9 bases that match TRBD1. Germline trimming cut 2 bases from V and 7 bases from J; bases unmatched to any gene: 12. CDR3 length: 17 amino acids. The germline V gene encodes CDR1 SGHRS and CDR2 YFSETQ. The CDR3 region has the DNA TGCGCCAGCAGCTTCCGGGACAGGGTAGGACGCGGTGAAAAACTGTTTTTT. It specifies CASSFRDRVGRGEKLFF. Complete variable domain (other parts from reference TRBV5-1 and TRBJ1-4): KAGVTQTPRYLIKTRGQQVTLSCSPISGHRSVSWYQQTPGQGLQFLFEYFSETQRNKGNFPGRFSGRQFSNSRSEMNVSTLELGDSALYLCASSFRDRVGRGEKLFFGSGTQLSVL.

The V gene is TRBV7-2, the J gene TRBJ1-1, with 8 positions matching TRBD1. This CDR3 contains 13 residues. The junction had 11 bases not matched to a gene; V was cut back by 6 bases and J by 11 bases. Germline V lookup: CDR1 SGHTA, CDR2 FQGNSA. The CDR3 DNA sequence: TGTGCCAGCAGAGGGCGGACAGGGTTGGACGCTTTCTTT. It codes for CASRGRTGLDAFF.

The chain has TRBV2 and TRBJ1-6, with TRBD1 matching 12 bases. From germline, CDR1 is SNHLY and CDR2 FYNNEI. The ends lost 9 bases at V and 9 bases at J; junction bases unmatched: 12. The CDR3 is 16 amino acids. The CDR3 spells CASCGTGGASGSPLHF. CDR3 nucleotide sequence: TGTGCCAGTTGCGGGACAGGGGGCGCGTCGGGTTCACCCCTCCACTTT.

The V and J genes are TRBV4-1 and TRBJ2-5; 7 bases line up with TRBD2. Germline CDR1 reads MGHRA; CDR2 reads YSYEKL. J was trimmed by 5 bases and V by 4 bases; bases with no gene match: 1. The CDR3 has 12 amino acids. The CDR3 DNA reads TGCGCCAGCAGCCGGGGAGGGGAGACCCAGTACTTC. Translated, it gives CASSRGGETQYF.